Shown below are 20 T cell receptor beta chains from a single sample sequenced in a study of shared clonotypes between healthy human individuals. Terminally differentiated effector memory CD45RA+ cells were excluded by CCR7 positive selection of CD45RO-negative cells. Libraries were prepared by immunoSEQ multiplex PCR; TCRdb keeps only in-frame clonotypes and omits some of them. The table lists hundreds of thousands of clones, 95% to 97% of them singletons, with about 0.22% in the top ten. The sequencing sample was made of naive CD8+ T cells sorted from blood. The receptor set was obtained from a man aged 25 to 45 in good health.

The rearrangement uses TRBV6-6 and TRBJ2-5; no definite D call. The CDR3 extends over 15 amino acids. Germline-derived CDR1 and CDR2 are MNHNY and SVGAGI (reference sequence). The V gene lost 1 base and the J gene lost 5 bases, with 14 bases spanning the gap. Here the CDR3 reads CASSYLELRRETQYF. As DNA, the CDR3 is TGTGCCAGCAGTTACTTGGAACTCCGCCGGGAGACCCAGTACTTC.

The chain is built from TRBV27 and TRBJ2-7; D is possibly TRBD1 or TRBD2 (5 bases each). Germline values: CDR1 MNHEY, CDR2 SMNVEV (reference sequence). The CDR3 has 16 amino acids. The V gene lost 8 bases and the J gene lost 1 base, with 21 bases spanning the gap. The CDR3 nucleotides are TGTGCCAGCGTCTCGTCGGTGGGGGAGACGTCCTACGAGCAGTACTTC. Translating it yields CASVSSVGETSYEQYF.

The CDR3 region is CASMSSGSGEQFF. In nucleotides, the CDR3 is TGCGCCAGCATGAGCAGCGGGAGTGGTGAGCAGTTCTTC. The chain recombines TRBV10-2 with TRBJ2-1, with 8 bases matching TRBD2. This CDR3 is 13 amino acids long. Per germline, CDR1 WSHSY and CDR2 SAAADI. The J segment lost 9 bases and the V segment lost 7 bases, leaving 8 bases of the junction unmatched.

The CDR3 sequence is CASSFLTYNEQFF. The CDR3 region has the DNA TGTGCCAGCAGCTTTCTAACCTACAATGAGCAGTTCTTC. This chain links TRBV11-2 with TRBJ2-1; the D is unclear. The V gene lost 3 bases and the J gene lost 2 bases, with 5 bases spanning the gap. This CDR3 is 13 amino acids long. The germline V gene encodes CDR1 SGHAT and CDR2 FQNNGV.

The rearrangement uses TRBV6-1 and TRBJ1-5; TRBD1 matches 8 bases. The V segment lost 1 base and the J segment 4 bases; nucleotides outside the gene matches: 6. This CDR3 region has 16 residues. CDR1 and CDR2 (germline): MNHNS, SASEGT. The CDR3 nucleotides are TGTGCCAGCAGTGAAGACCCTACAGGGGGTAATCAGCCCCAGCATTTT. This translates into CASSEDPTGGNQPQHF.

The chain employs TRBV6-4 and TRBJ2-7; D may correspond to TRBD1 or TRBD2 (5 bases each). Germline values: CDR1 MRHNA, CDR2 SNTAGT. V gave up 0 bases and J gave up 0 bases, with 9 bases separating them. This CDR3 region has 15 residues. The CDR3 DNA reads TGTGCCAGCAGTGACTCGGGACCCATCTCCTACGAGCAGTACTTC. Translation: CASSDSGPISYEQYF.

A single count supports this clone. The junction differs from germline at one of its ends, possibly a read error. CDR3: CASFDFGVKTEAFF. As DNA, the CDR3 is TGTGCCAGCTTCGATTTTGGGGTGAAAACTGAAGCTTTCTTT. The rearrangement links TRBV5-4 to TRBJ1-1; D remains unclear. CDR1 is SGHNT, CDR2 YYREEE, per germline (reference sequence). CDR3 length: 14 residues.

This chain links TRBV9 with TRBJ1-5, with TRBD1 as a possible D gene (6 bases). Germline V lookup: CDR1 SGDLS, CDR2 YYNGEE. V lost 0 bases and J lost 1, with 8 bases in between. CDR3 size: 15 residues. CDR3 region: CASSVAGASNQPQHF. The CDR3 DNA is TGTGCCAGCAGCGTAGCAGGGGCCAGCAATCAGCCCCAGCATTTT. The complete variable domain, with remaining parts taken from reference TRBV9 and TRBJ1-5, reads DSGVTQTPKHLITATGQRVTLRCSPRSGDLSVYWYQQSLDQGLQFLIQYYNGEERAKGNILERFSAQQFPDLHSELNLSSLELGDSALYFCASSVAGASNQPQHFGDGTRLSIL.

This chain connects TRBV27 to TRBJ1-5; no clear D. V lost 0 bases to trimming and J lost 7 bases, with 13 bases between them. The CDR3 loop spans 15 amino acids. Germline CDR1 MNHEY, CDR2 SMNVEV (reference sequence). In DNA form, the CDR3 reads TGTGCCAGCAGTTTATCGGCCGGGGAAAGGCAGCCCCAGCATTTT. This gives the protein CASSLSAGERQPQHF.

This clone occurred once. This chain connects TRBV4-1 to TRBJ2-1, with a weak D call TRBD1 (6 bases). The CDR3 consists of 17 residues. The germline CDR1 and CDR2 sequences are MGHRA and YSYEKL. V dropped 0 bases and J dropped 0 bases, with 12 bases sitting between them. The CDR3 reads CASSQDPDSFSYNEQFF. The CDR3 coding sequence is TGCGCCAGCAGCCAAGATCCGGACAGCTTCTCCTACAATGAGCAGTTCTTC.

J is TRBJ1-1 and V is TRBV7-2, with 7 positions matching TRBD1. The CDR3 spans 15 residues. J gave up 0 bases and V 5 bases, and 6 bases lay outside the gene matches. The germline gives CDR1 SGHTA, CDR2 FQGNSA. CDR3 in DNA: TGTGCCAGCAGCGCAGGACAGGCCCTGAACACTGAAGCTTTCTTT. It codes for CASSAGQALNTEAFF.

The chain has TRBV27 and TRBJ1-2; 8 bases align to TRBD1. Unmatched junction bases numbered 13, after V lost 6 bases and J lost 4 bases. Germline V gene data show CDR1 as MNHEY and CDR2 as SMNVEV (reference sequence). The CDR3 is made up of 16 amino acids. CDR3 sequence: CASSPGQGLLIYGYTF. For the CDR3, the DNA is TGTGCCAGCAGCCCCGGACAGGGCCTATTAATCTATGGCTACACCTTC.

Regarding this clone: The sample contains more than one DNA sequence encoding this CDR3. This chain joins TRBV27 and TRBJ1-1; 7 nucleotides match TRBD1. The CDR3 is made up of 14 amino acids. Per the germline V gene, CDR1 is MNHEY and CDR2 is SMNVEV (reference sequence). V shed 5 bases and J 5 bases; nucleotides not matched to a gene: 8. CDR3 sequence (DNA): TGTGCCAGCAGTCTCAAGGGGGCGTGGACTGAAGCTTTCTTT. Amino acid sequence: CASSLKGAWTEAFF.

Here the CDR3 reads CASSPRGSHEQFF. The CDR3 DNA reads TGTGCCAGCAGCCCTAGGGGAAGTCATGAGCAGTTCTTC. The rearrangement uses TRBV9 and TRBJ2-1, with D maybe TRBD1 (5 bases). Germline V gives CDR1 SGDLS, CDR2 YYNGEE. Deletions cut 4 bases from V and 8 bases from J, with 13 bases between. There are 13 residues in the CDR3.

This clone was seen only once. This sequence joins TRBV27 and TRBJ2-7, with 14 nucleotides matching TRBD2. CDR1 is MNHEY, CDR2 SMNVEV, per germline (reference sequence). J lost 3 bases, V lost 5 bases, and 6 bases had no gene match. The CDR3 is 16 residues long. CDR3 sequence reads: CASSHTGTSGSYEQYF. Written as DNA, the CDR3 is TGTGCCAGCAGTCATACAGGGACTAGCGGGAGCTACGAGCAGTACTTC.

V usage is TRBV2 and J usage is TRBJ2-1; D is uncertain. The germline V and J ends were trimmed by 6 bases and 5 bases, with 20 bases remaining between them. Germline loops: CDR1 SNHLY, CDR2 FYNNEI. CDR3 length: 16 amino acids. In DNA, the CDR3 is TGTGCCAGCAGAGGATTACAGAAAAAAGGAGACAATGAGCAGTTCTTC. Protein product: CASRGLQKKGDNEQFF.

V is TRBV6-1 and J is TRBJ1-1, with D unresolved. V lost 11 bases, J lost 1 base, and 11 bases lay in between. This CDR3 has 12 amino acids. Germline values: CDR1 MNHNS, CDR2 SASEGT. The CDR3: CALWRPNTEAFF. For the CDR3, the DNA is TGTGCCCTCTGGAGACCGAACACTGAAGCTTTCTTT.

This sequence joins TRBV4-1 and TRBJ2-7, with D hard to call. Per germline, CDR1 MGHRA and CDR2 YSYEKL. V dropped 4 bases and J dropped 2 bases, with 12 bases sitting between them. This CDR3 is 14 amino acids long. The CDR3 region is CASSPSDGPYEQYF. The CDR3 DNA reads TGCGCCAGCAGCCCTTCCGACGGCCCCTACGAGCAGTACTTC.

The chain employs TRBV7-9 and TRBJ1-1; D call uncertain. The V end was cut by 4 bases, the J end by 0 bases, with 15 bases between. The CDR3 consists of 16 residues. Germline V lookup: CDR1 SEHNR, CDR2 FQNEAQ (reference sequence). CDR3 nucleotides: TGTGCCAGCAGCTCATGGGAGTTGACTGTGAACACTGAAGCTTTCTTT. Its protein product is CASSSWELTVNTEAFF.

V is TRBV14 and J is TRBJ1-2; D is unclear. The V gene's germline CDR1 is SGHDN and CDR2 FVKESK. V lost 1 base and J lost 6, with 18 bases in between. CDR3 size: 16 residues. The CDR3 spells CASSQGSRTYLDGYTF. DNA of the CDR3: TGTGCCAGCAGCCAAGGGTCGAGGACTTACCTAGATGGCTACACCTTC.